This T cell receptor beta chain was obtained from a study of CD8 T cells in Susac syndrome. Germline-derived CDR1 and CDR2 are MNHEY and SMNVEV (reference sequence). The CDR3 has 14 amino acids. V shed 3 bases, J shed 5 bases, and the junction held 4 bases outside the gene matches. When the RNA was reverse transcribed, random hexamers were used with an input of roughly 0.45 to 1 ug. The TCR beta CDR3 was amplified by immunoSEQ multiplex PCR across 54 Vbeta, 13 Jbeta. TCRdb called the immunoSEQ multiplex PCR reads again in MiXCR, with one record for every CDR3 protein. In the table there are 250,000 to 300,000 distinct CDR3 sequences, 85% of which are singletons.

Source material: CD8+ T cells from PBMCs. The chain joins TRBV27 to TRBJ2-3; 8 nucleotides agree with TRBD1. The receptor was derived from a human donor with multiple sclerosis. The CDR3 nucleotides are TGTGCCAGCAGTTTTTGGACAGGGCGAGATACGCAGTATTTT. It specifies CASSFWTGRDTQYF.